Reported below is one T cell receptor (beta chain). No antigen is known for it. Method: immunoSEQ multiplex PCR; TCRdb's copy keeps in-frame clones and lacks some. Among about 16,000 clones listed, around 85% were seen once. The data are from a study of T cell clonotyping in hematopoietic cell transplantation. Findings and caveats of the study: CD4 and CD8 repertoire contributions could not be separated without sorting. Pathologically expanded recipient clonotypes increased progressively from day 30 to day 180 as diversity fell.

Germline CDR1 reads SGHTA; CDR2 reads FQGNSA. The V end lost 5 bases, the J end lost 0 bases, and 6 bases lay between the germline ends. The CDR3 has 13 residues. The chain is built from TRBV7-2 and TRBJ2-3, with D unresolved. This receptor was identified in a woman in her thirties or forties in good health. Some clones in this sample may be carry-over from other donors' samples. The sample taken for sequencing was peripheral blood mononuclear cells. The CDR3 region has the DNA TGTGCCAGCAGCCACCCTAGCACAGATACGCAGTATTTT. The encoded protein is CASSHPSTDTQYF.